This is a list of T cell receptor beta chains from one sample in a study of T-cell memory formation after mild COVID-19. Each CDR3 protein is one row after TCRdb ran MiXCR on the 5' RACE reads. The top ten clones hold approximately 22% of a sample with 150,000 to 200,000 distinct CDR3 sequences, about a fifth of them seen once. The sequencing sample was made of PBMCs or a T cell subset sorted from them (not recorded which). These receptors were collected from an adult woman who had mild COVID-19 (a few samples of this study predate the infection). Cell type and time point are not known. Both conserved end residues are part of each CDR3. Fields, in order: D gene, clone size, V gene, J gene, CDR3 DNA, CDR3 protein. A D gene is named only where the DNA matches it firmly. Rows give clone size only sometimes, using once, few, many, or a class for an expanded clone.

TRBD1	once	TRBV5-6	TRBJ1-5	TGTGCCAGCAGCGACGACAGGGCGGGTCAGCCCCAGCATTTT	CASSDDRAGQPQHF
TRBD1	NA	TRBV5-6	TRBJ1-2	TGTGCCAGCAGCTCCTCTGGACAGGGGTACTATGGCTACACCTTC	CASSSSGQGYYGYTF
TRBD1	NA	TRBV29-1	TRBJ1-1	TGCAGCGTTGGCCCCGGACAGGGGGCGACTGAAGCTTTCTTT	CSVGPGQGATEAFF
NA	NA	TRBV12-3/TRBV12-4	TRBJ2-7	TGTGCCAGCAGTCCTCCGACTAGTTCGGGGGAGCAGTACTTC	CASSPPTSSGEQYF
NA	few	TRBV20-1	TRBJ2-2	TGCAGTGCTAGACGAGCGGACACCGGGGAGCTGTTTTTT	CSARRADTGELFF
NA	NA	TRBV5-5	TRBJ1-2	TGTGCCAGCAGCCGGCCAGACGGGAACTATGGCTACACCTTC	CASSRPDGNYGYTF
NA	few	TRBV12-3/TRBV12-4	TRBJ2-1	TGTGCCAGCAGTCCACGACTAGGGGGGCGCAATGAGCAGTTCTTC	CASSPRLGGRNEQFF
TRBD2	few	TRBV7-3	TRBJ2-1	TGTGCCAGCAGCTTAACCCCCGGACTAGCGGGCAACTACAATGAGCAGTTCTTC	CASSLTPGLAGNYNEQFF
TRBD1	NA	TRBV18	TRBJ2-7	TGTGCCAGCTCACCAGTGACAGGGGCCCACGAGCAGTACTTC	CASSPVTGAHEQYF
TRBD2	NA	TRBV15	TRBJ2-3	TGTGCCACCAGCAGAAGCGGGAGCGGAGGAGATACGCAGTATTTT	CATSRSGSGGDTQYF
TRBD2	few	TRBV7-6	TRBJ2-7	TGTGCCAGCAGCAAAAAAGCGGGAGGGCGGCCCTACGAGCAGTACTTC	CASSKKAGGRPYEQYF
TRBD1	NA	TRBV7-6	TRBJ2-3	TGTGCCAGCAGTTACCAGACAGGGGGCACAGATACGCAGTATTTT	CASSYQTGGTDTQYF
NA	many	TRBV6-5	TRBJ2-3	TGTGCCAGCAGTTCCTTAAGAGCTACAGATACGCAGTATTTT	CASSSLRATDTQYF
TRBD2	NA	TRBV19	TRBJ2-1	TGTGCCAGTAGCATGGGACTAGCGGGAGCAGTTGAGCAGTTCTTC	CASSMGLAGAVEQFF
NA	NA	TRBV7-9	TRBJ2-3	TGTGCCAGCAGCTTGGTTGCCGGGGCGGCTTTTGGCACAGATACGCAGTATTTT	CASSLVAGAAFGTDTQYF
NA	few	TRBV12-1	TRBJ2-2	TGTGCCAGCAGCTTTGGGCGGGCCCCTAGCGGGAGGTACACCGGGGAGCTGTTTTTT	CASSFGRAPSGRYTGELFF
TRBD2	NA	TRBV7-9	TRBJ2-1	TGTGCCAGCAGCCTAAGTATAGGACTAGCGCTTAATGAGCAGTTCTTC	CASSLSIGLALNEQFF
NA	NA	TRBV7-8	TRBJ2-1	TGTGCCAGCAGCGGGGGCGGAGGGAGGCTTGAGCAGTTCTTC	CASSGGGGRLEQFF
TRBD2	NA	TRBV5-6	TRBJ2-3	TGTGCCAGCAGCTTGGAGCGGGAGGGGGATACGCAGTATTTT	CASSLEREGDTQYF
TRBD1	NA	TRBV27	TRBJ1-1	TGTGCCAGCAGTTTATCAGGGGGCTTGGGGAACACTGAAGCTTTCTTT	CASSLSGGLGNTEAFF
TRBD1	few	TRBV6-5	TRBJ1-2	TGTGCCAGCAGCCCGACAGGGGACTATGGCTACACCTTC	CASSPTGDYGYTF
TRBD1	NA	TRBV7-9	TRBJ1-3	TGTGCCAGCAGCTTAATCCCCGGGACAGGACCAACTAGAAACACCATATATTTT	CASSLIPGTGPTRNTIYF
NA	few	TRBV2	TRBJ2-1	TGTGCCAGCAGTTCACAGGGATACAATGAGCAGTTCTTC	CASSSQGYNEQFF
TRBD2	NA	TRBV29-1	TRBJ2-5	TGCAGCGTTGCAGGACTAGCGGAAGAGGAGACCCAGTACTTC	CSVAGLAEEETQYF
NA	NA	TRBV2	TRBJ2-7	TGTGCCAGCTGCGCCGGGATTTCGAGCTCCTACGAGCAGTACTTC	CASCAGISSSYEQYF
NA	NA	TRBV5-6	TRBJ2-1	TGTGCCAGCAGCCTGGTCCGGAAGCGCGAGCAGTTCTTC	CASSLVRKREQFF
NA	NA	TRBV4-1	TRBJ2-7	TGCGCCAGCAGCCAAGAAAGAAGGGCGTCCTACGAGCAGTACTTC	CASSQERRASYEQYF
TRBD2	few	TRBV5-1	TRBJ2-3	TGCGCCAGCAGCTTAGCGGGGGCCGACACAGATACGCAGTATTTT	CASSLAGADTDTQYF
TRBD2	NA	TRBV14	TRBJ2-1	TGTGCCAGCAGCCCGGGGGGGAGCTCCTACACTGAGCAGTTCTTC	CASSPGGSSYTEQFF
NA	few	TRBV27	TRBJ2-7	TGTGCCAGCAGTCCCCGCCCGCAGGCTTACGAGCAGTACTTC	CASSPRPQAYEQYF
NA	NA	TRBV5-1	TRBJ2-5	TGCGCCAGCAGCTTCGGGACTGATCAAGAGACCCAGTACTTC	CASSFGTDQETQYF
NA	NA	TRBV3-1	TRBJ2-7	TGTGCCAGCAGCCCGGGGGCCCCCTTGGGGGAGCAGTACTTC	CASSPGAPLGEQYF
TRBD2	NA	TRBV20-1	TRBJ2-4	TGCAGTGCTAGAGGATTAGGGCGGGAGAAAAACATTCAGTACTTC	CSARGLGREKNIQYF
NA	few	TRBV7-6	TRBJ2-5	TGTGCCAGCAGCTTAGCCCACGGGGAGACCCAGTACTTC	CASSLAHGETQYF
TRBD2	few	TRBV6-2/TRBV6-3	TRBJ2-1	TGTGCCAGCAGTCCATACAGACTAGCGGGAGTAAATGAGCAGTTCTTC	CASSPYRLAGVNEQFF
NA	NA	TRBV29-1	TRBJ2-7	TGCAGCGTTGCGGACGACTACGAGCAGTACTTC	CSVADDYEQYF
NA	NA	TRBV18	TRBJ2-3	TGTGCCAGCTCACCTACGGCAAGCACAGATACGCAGTATTTT	CASSPTASTDTQYF
NA	NA	TRBV29-1	TRBJ2-1	TGCAGCGTTGGACTATACCTTGAGCAGTTCTTC	CSVGLYLEQFF
TRBD1	few	TRBV6-6	TRBJ2-1	TGTGCCAGCAGTTACACACCGGGACAGGGTTACAATGAGCAGTTCTTC	CASSYTPGQGYNEQFF